This T cell receptor (beta chain) appears in the sequencing data of a study of cytomegalovirus exposure and HLA in healthy donors. Across the study: Among some 400 genotyped donors, 65% to 90% fell in the Caucasian-associated ancestry cluster. General study points: Cytomegalovirus status was reportedly diagnosed by the classifier with high sensitivity and specificity. Productive rates of about 87% or about 30% were seen for most TCR beta V segments in an earlier analysis.

Trimming at V came to 6 bases and at J to 8 bases, leaving 6 bases not matched to a gene. Germline loops: CDR1 MNHNS, CDR2 SASEGT. The CDR3 consists of 13 residues. PCR involved 60 Vbeta and 13 Jbeta primers. Original handling: Later, an analysis found some 80 million unique TCR beta chains, and 8.5 million to 14 million of these were shared. Repertoires were generated with immunoSEQ multiplex PCR, while TCRdb's copy carries only in-frame clones and drops some. The DNA gave D and trimming, while V, J and clone size come from that table. In the table there are 130,000 to 150,000 clones, roughly 79% of which are singletons. This clone has only a few counts. Antigen unknown.

Sequencing was carried out using PBMCs. The rearrangement uses TRBV6-1 and TRBJ1-2, with 10 nucleotides matching TRBD1. The sequence derives from a woman aged 35 to 49 in good health and CMV-seropositive. This chain's CDR3 is CASRTRDRGGYTF. The DNA for the CDR3 is TGTGCCAGCAGGACCCGGGACAGGGGAGGCTACACCTTC.